This T cell receptor beta chain was sequenced in a study of T cells in Graves' hyperthyroidism and ophthalmopathy. Regarding the study as a whole: Most thyroid clonotypes that were expanded above 0.001 also turned up in blood. Model predictions of ophthalmopathy came a median approximately 6.8 months before onset. Classification by a 13 V-J model distinguished ophthalmopathy from stable hyperthyroidism.

There were TCR beta CDR3 regions amplified from RNA transcripts. The primer set for the first-round RT-PCR of the TCR CDR3 was HTBI. TCRdb redid the calling of the multiplex PCR reads with MiXCR, one entry per CDR3 protein. The table has 640,000 or so distinct CDR3 sequences, approximately 15% seen once. Uncontrolled infection, other autoimmune disease, pregnancy and lactation each barred patients from inclusion. The sample holds many counts of this clonotype. Its antigen is undetermined. At one of its ends the junction is not consistent with the germline gene, which may arise from a read error. Specimen: blood. The origin of this receptor is a woman younger than 30 with Graves' ophthalmopathy.

As DNA, the CDR3 is TGCGCCAGCAGCCAAGAGCGGGTGAACTCCCACGAGCAGTACTTC. Protein sequence: CASSQERVNSHEQYF. V and J are TRBV4-1 and TRBJ2-7; TRBD2 is a possible D gene (5 bases). This CDR3 has 15 residues. The germline gives CDR1 MGHRA, CDR2 YSYEKL.